These 32 T cell receptor beta chains came from one sample sequenced in a study of blood T cells in healthy people across ages. A second about 7 to 11 cycle PCR used barcoded and J-beta primers. MiXCR, applied by TCRdb to the 5' RACE reads, yields one record per CDR3 protein. The table includes around 2 million distinct CDR3 sequences, around 40% detected once. The sequenced sample was blood. The receptors were gathered from a human donor in good health.

The V gene is TRBV29-1, the J gene TRBJ2-1; TRBD2 matches at 12 bases. The CDR3 covers 18 residues. Trimming took 3 bases from V and 8 from J; bases not matched to a gene: 17. Looked up from germline, CDR1 is SQVTM and CDR2 is ANQGSEA. In nucleotides, the CDR3 is TGCAGCGTTGACGGGCTAGCGGGGGGGCCAGCGCTAAGCGATGAGCAGTTCTTC. Translated: CSVDGLAGGPALSDEQFF.

The V call is TRBV7-2, the J call TRBJ1-1; tentatively, D is TRBD1 (5 bases). In germline, CDR1 is SGHTA, CDR2 FQGNSA. V gave up 4 bases and J gave up 2 bases, with 14 bases separating them. The CDR3 contains 15 residues. The CDR3 spells CASSWARGENTEAFF. The CDR3 coding sequence is TGTGCCAGCAGCTGGGCCCGGGGGGAAAACACTGAAGCTTTCTTT.

The rearrangement links TRBV20-1 to TRBJ1-5; maybe TRBD1 (5 bases). Germline V gene lookup returns CDR1 DFQATT and CDR2 SNEGSKA (reference sequence). This CDR3 is 17 amino acids long. V was trimmed by 0 bases and J by 0 bases, leaving 15 bases between them. The CDR3 DNA reads TGCAGTGCTAGAGATTTGGGGTGGGGGGGTAGCAATCAGCCCCAGCATTTT. It encodes CSARDLGWGGSNQPQHF.

This chain links TRBV28 with TRBJ2-7; D is ambiguous. The CDR3 length is 12 residues. Per the germline V gene, CDR1 is MDHEN and CDR2 is SYDVKM. The CDR3 region is CARPGSSYEQYF. The CDR3 nucleotides read TGTGCGCGCCCGGGCAGCTCCTACGAGCAGTACTTC.

A few counts support this clonotype. The junction departs from germline at one end; a sequencing error may be responsible. The V call is TRBV7-7, the J call TRBJ2-1, with TRBD1 matching 10 bases. The CDR3 is 14 residues long. Germline CDR1 is SSHAT and CDR2 is FNYEAQ (reference sequence). CDR3 DNA: TGTGCTAGCAGCTGGGGGACAGGGGTTAATGAGCAGTTCTTC. Its protein product is CASSWGTGVNEQFF.

This clonotype has only a few counts. One junction end does not reproduce the germline sequence, and a read error may be involved. The chain carries TRBV9 and TRBJ2-3; 9 bases are a match to TRBD1. CDR1 and CDR2 (germline): SGDLS, YYNGEE. The CDR3 is made up of 16 amino acids. CDR3 coding DNA: TGTGCCAGCACCGTACAGCCGGGACAGGGTCTAAATAGCCAGTATTTT. This codes for CASTVQPGQGLNSQYF.

This clonotype was seen a few times. V and J are TRBV29-1 and TRBJ1-4, with D possibly being TRBD1 (5 bases). Trimming shortened V by 7 bases and J by 5 bases, and 11 bases separated the two germline ends. Germline loops: CDR1 SQVTM, CDR2 ANQGSEA. The CDR3 loop spans 12 amino acids. The CDR3: CSAGRKNEKLFF. The CDR3 DNA follows: TGCAGCGCGGGACGGAAGAATGAAAAACTGTTTTTT. Full variable domain (outside the CDR3, taken from reference TRBV29-1 and TRBJ1-4): SAVISQKPSRDICQRGTSLTIQCQVDSQVTMMFWYRQQPGQSLTLIATANQGSEATYESGFVIDKFPISRPNLTFSTLTVSNMSPEDSSIYLCSAGRKNEKLFFGSGTQLSVL.

This clonotype was counted only a few times. This chain connects TRBV5-1 to TRBJ2-1; D gene ambiguous. The germline CDR1 and CDR2 sequences are SGHRS and YFSETQ. Trimming took 0 bases from V and 8 from J, leaving 12 bases between them. The CDR3 covers 14 residues. The CDR3 here is CASSLASWDDEQFF. CDR3 bases: TGCGCCAGCAGCTTGGCCAGTTGGGATGATGAGCAGTTCTTC. Full variable domain (outside the CDR3, taken from reference TRBV5-1 and TRBJ2-1): KAGVTQTPRYLIKTRGQQVTLSCSPISGHRSVSWYQQTPGQGLQFLFEYFSETQRNKGNFPGRFSGRQFSNSRSEMNVSTLELGDSALYLCASSLASWDDEQFFGPGTRLTVL.

This clonotype was seen just once. V is TRBV6-2 or TRBV6-3 and J is TRBJ2-4; maybe TRBD1 (5 bases). The J call may be wrong; the DNA end is better matched by TRBJ2-5. The CDR3 is 13 amino acids. CDR1 is MNHEY, CDR2 SVGEGT, per germline. CDR3 coding DNA: TGTGCCAGCAGTTCACAGGATCTGGAGACCCAGTACTTC. This sequence encodes CASSSQDLETQYF.

The chain links TRBV20-1 to TRBJ2-1; D possibly corresponds to TRBD2 (7 bases). Per the germline V gene, CDR1 is DFQATT and CDR2 is SNEGSKA (reference sequence). V was pared by 6 bases and J by 9 bases, with 21 bases between. This CDR3 is built from 14 residues. Here the CDR3 reads CSAPRGGLLAEQFF. CDR3 nucleotide sequence: TGCAGTGCCCCCAGGGGAGGGCTTTTAGCTGAGCAGTTCTTC.

The chain couples TRBV7-6 to TRBJ1-1, with a tentative D call TRBD1 (6 bases). Germline CDR1 reads SGHVS; CDR2 reads FNYEAQ. This CDR3 is built from 13 residues. V was trimmed by 5 bases and J by 3 bases, leaving 10 bases between them. CDR3 nucleotide sequence: TGTGCCAGCAGCCGTTCAGGGGACACTGAAGCTTTCTTT. Translated, it gives CASSRSGDTEAFF.

This chain joins TRBV6-2 or TRBV6-3 and TRBJ2-1; D is possibly TRBD1 or TRBD2 (5 bases each). V was clipped by 11 bases and J by 6 bases, with 17 bases between them. This CDR3 comprises 13 residues. Germline assignment: CDR1 MNHEY and CDR2 SVGEGT. The CDR3 loop reads CAGEPDGGNEQFF. The CDR3 DNA sequence: TGTGCCGGCGAACCAGATGGGGGCAATGAGCAGTTCTTC.

This chain links TRBV6-2 or TRBV6-3 with TRBJ2-7; tentatively, D is TRBD1 (5 bases). The germline gives CDR1 MNHEY, CDR2 SVGEGT. This CDR3 has 14 residues. Trimming removed 10 bases at V and 0 bases at J, with 16 bases between. In DNA form, the CDR3 reads TGTGCCACCTTCGCACCGGACACCTCCTACGAGCAGTACTTC. It specifies CATFAPDTSYEQYF.

This clonotype was seen ten or more times. The CDR3, as DNA: TGCAGCGTGGCAGGACAGAGTTACAATGAGCAGTTCTTC. Translating it yields CSVAGQSYNEQFF. The chain employs TRBV29-1 and TRBJ2-1; possibly TRBD1 for D (6 bases). CDR3 length: 13 amino acids. Germline V lookup: CDR1 SQVTM, CDR2 ANQGSEA. V was shortened by 6 bases and J by 4 bases, with 13 bases between the two germline ends.

There are many counts of this clonotype. For the CDR3, the DNA is TGCAGTGGGACAGGGTCCAATGAGCAGTTCTTC. Translation: CSGTGSNEQFF. The gene calls are TRBV29-1 and TRBJ2-1; 9 bases match TRBD1. This CDR3 contains 11 residues. Germline V gene data show CDR1 as SQVTM and CDR2 as ANQGSEA.

The V gene is TRBV20-1, the J gene TRBJ1-4, with 9 bases lining up with TRBD1. Germline values: CDR1 DFQATT, CDR2 SNEGSKA (reference sequence). This CDR3 has 13 amino acids. V lost 5 bases, J lost 6 bases, and 4 bases stayed unmatched. The CDR3 region has the DNA TGCAGTGCTGCCCGGGACAGGGATGAAAAACTGTTTTTT. It encodes CSAARDRDEKLFF.

V usage is TRBV20-1 and J usage is TRBJ1-2, with a weak D call TRBD1 (6 bases). The CDR3 consists of 13 residues. V was clipped by 5 bases and J by 2 bases, with 12 bases between them. Looked up from germline, CDR1 is DFQATT and CDR2 is SNEGSKA (reference sequence). CDR3 amino acids: CSAVQGGNYGYTF. In DNA form, the CDR3 reads TGCAGTGCTGTACAGGGAGGAAACTATGGCTACACCTTC.

The chain combines TRBV12-3 or TRBV12-4 with TRBJ1-5; the D gene is possibly TRBD1 (6 bases). The CDR3 sequence is 17 residues long. Trimming left V 7 bases short and J 0 bases short, with 19 bases between. The chain's CDR3 is CASTFWTETNSNQPQHF. The CDR3 DNA follows: TGTGCCAGCACCTTTTGGACAGAGACTAATAGCAATCAGCCCCAGCATTTT.

Turning to this clonotype: A junction boundary mismatches the germline segment, possibly from a read error. The V and J genes are TRBV4-2 and TRBJ1-1; 8 positions match TRBD1. CDR3 length: 16 amino acids. Germline CDR1 is LGHNA and CDR2 is YNFKEQ. CDR3 bases: TGTGCCAGCAGCCAAAGCGAAACAGGGGGGAACACTGAAGTTTTCTTT. This encodes CASSQSETGGNTEVFF.

Of note for this clonotype: Relative to the germline gene, one junction end is altered; a read error may explain this. This sequence joins TRBV9 and TRBJ1-1; 8 bases map to TRBD1. Germline CDR1 is SGDLS and CDR2 is YYNGEE. This CDR3 comprises 17 residues. CDR3 sequence: CVSSANLGQGPRTEAFF. The CDR3 DNA is TGTGTCAGCAGCGCAAACCTCGGACAGGGCCCTAGGACTGAAGCTTTCTTT.

The V call is TRBV12-3 or TRBV12-4, the J call TRBJ2-5; TRBD2 matches 7 bases. The CDR3 loop spans 16 amino acids. The J segment lost 3 bases and the V segment lost 5 bases, leaving 12 bases of the junction unmatched. CDR3 nucleotides: TGTGCCAGCAGTCGGGACTTGGGTCGGGGGGAAGAGACCCAGTACTTC. Encoded protein: CASSRDLGRGEETQYF.

This rearrangement joins TRBV7-9 to TRBJ2-5, with 9 positions matching TRBD2. The DNA end is more similar to TRBJ2-7, so the J call may be wrong. Per germline, CDR1 SEHNR and CDR2 FQNEAQ (reference sequence). This CDR3 has 16 amino acids. The CDR3 is CASSPSGTKGRFEQYF. The CDR3 DNA reads as TGTGCCAGCAGCCCTAGCGGGACCAAAGGGCGTTTCGAGCAGTACTTC.

As to this clonotype: The germline gene is not matched at one end of the junction; a read error may be the cause. This chain links TRBV29-1 with TRBJ2-6; maybe TRBD1 (5 bases). The CDR3 is 15 amino acids. Per germline, CDR1 SQVTM and CDR2 ANQGSEA. CDR3 residues: CSVEDVTSGANVLTF. The CDR3 DNA sequence: TGCAGCGTTGAGGACGTAACCTCTGGGGCCAATGTCCTGACTTTC.

The genes are TRBV6-5 and TRBJ2-7; 10 positions match TRBD1. The J call is doubtful: the DNA matches TRBJ2-5 better. The CDR3 contains 15 residues. Per the germline V gene, CDR1 is MNHEY and CDR2 is SVGAGI. In nucleotides, the CDR3 is TGTGCCAGCAGTTACAGATTGGGACAGGGGGAGACCCAGTACTTC. It yields the protein CASSYRLGQGETQYF.

There are a few counts of this clonotype. The DNA for the CDR3 is TGCAGTGCATATGACTCTTCAAACATTCAGTACTTC. Protein sequence: CSAYDSSNIQYF. The J gene is TRBJ2-4, the V gene TRBV20-1, with D unresolved. Trimming removed 6 bases from V and 6 bases from J, with 12 bases in between. CDR1 and CDR2 (germline): DFQATT, SNEGSKA (reference sequence). The CDR3 loop spans 12 amino acids.

J is TRBJ2-1 and V is TRBV20-1, with TRBD1 as a possible D gene (5 bases). From germline, CDR1 is DFQATT and CDR2 SNEGSKA (reference sequence). The CDR3 is 13 residues long. The V gene lost 0 bases and the J gene lost 9 bases, with 12 bases spanning the gap. In DNA, the CDR3 is TGCAGTGCTAGAGATCAACTTCAGGGTGAGCAGTTCTTC. As protein: CSARDQLQGEQFF.

This clonotype has only a few counts. V usage is TRBV5-1 and J usage is TRBJ1-5; a weak D match, TRBD1 (5 bases). V was pared by 3 bases and J by 4 bases, with 14 bases between. The germline V gene encodes CDR1 SGHRS and CDR2 YFSETQ. CDR3 length: 15 residues. The CDR3 DNA reads TGCGCCAGCAGCTCTAGTGGGGGACGTAATCAGCCCCAGCATTTT. Its translation: CASSSSGGRNQPQHF.

J is TRBJ2-3 and V is TRBV10-3; 7 bases fit TRBD2. J gave up 0 bases and V 8 bases, and 2 bases lay outside the gene matches. Germline V gives CDR1 ENHRY, CDR2 SYGVKD. The CDR3 sequence is 13 residues long. The CDR3 DNA reads TGTGCCATCCGGGGGGTGAGCACAGATACGCAGTATTTT. Its protein product is CAIRGVSTDTQYF.

This clonotype was seen a few times. The genes are TRBV15 and TRBJ1-5; 7 bases line up with TRBD1. The germline gives CDR1 LNHNV, CDR2 YYDKDF (reference sequence). CDR3 length: 14 amino acids. V trimming: 5 bases; J trimming: 3 bases; junction bases outside the gene matches: 4. The chain's CDR3 is CATSFDRANQPQHF. The CDR3 DNA reads as TGTGCCACCAGCTTTGACAGGGCCAATCAGCCCCAGCATTTT. The full variable domain, with the rest looked up from reference TRBV15 and TRBJ1-5, is DAMVIQNPRYQVTQFGKPVTLSCSQTLNHNVMYWYQQKSSQAPKLLFHYYDKDFNNEADTPDNFQSRRPNTSFCFLDIRSPGLGDTAMYLCATSFDRANQPQHFGDGTRLSIL.

The V gene is TRBV27, the J gene TRBJ2-7; 12 bases map to TRBD2. Germline V gives CDR1 MNHEY, CDR2 SMNVEV (reference sequence). The CDR3 sequence is 16 residues long. V dropped 5 bases and J dropped 2; count of bases not matched to a gene: 7. CDR3 coding DNA: TGTGCCAGCAGTCCTCGGACTAGCGGGGCCCCCTACGAGCAGTACTTC. Its translation is CASSPRTSGAPYEQYF.

The chain carries TRBV10-2 and TRBJ2-1, with a tentative D call TRBD2 (6 bases). The CDR3 is made up of 15 amino acids. V was clipped by 5 bases and J by 1 base, with 12 bases between them. Germline CDR1 reads WSHSY; CDR2 reads SAAADI. CDR3 DNA sequence: TGCGCCAGCAGTAAATTCGGAGGGTCCTACAATGAGCAGTTCTTC. It encodes CASSKFGGSYNEQFF.

The chain has TRBV3-1 and TRBJ2-7, with D unclear. Trimming took off 3 bases at V and 6 bases at J, with 18 bases between the two ends. Germline CDR1 is LGHDT and CDR2 is YNNKEL (reference sequence). The CDR3 spans 15 residues. Written as DNA, the CDR3 is TGTGCCAGCAGCCACCTTACCCGACAAGGCGTCGAGCAGTACTTC. As protein: CASSHLTRQGVEQYF.